This T cell receptor beta chain came from a study of preoperative IRX-2 immunotherapy in early breast cancer. Profiled with immunoSEQ multiplex PCR; TCRdb holds only in-frame clones, not every one. The data show some 22,000 clones, with more than 80% seen just once and about 9.4% held by the top ten. This CDR3 is built from 16 residues. J was trimmed by 9 bases and V by 5 bases; bases with no gene match: 12. Germline V gives CDR1 LNHDA, CDR2 SQIVND (reference sequence). Treatment in this sample: preoperative locoregional IRX-2 cytokine immunotherapy. Patients received preoperative, locoregional IRX-2 cytokine immunotherapy in a phase Ib study.

Source: tumor tissue, taken after IRX-2 immunotherapy. The sequence was collected from a human donor with breast cancer. The chain links TRBV19 to TRBJ1-4, with 10 bases that match TRBD1. DNA for the CDR3: TGTGCCAGTAGTGATTACGGACAGGGGGTATTTAAAAAACTGTTTTTT. Protein sequence: CASSDYGQGVFKKLFF.